This passage covers 29 T cell receptor beta chains from one sample sequenced in a study of vaccination effects on CD4 cells after COVID-19. Assay used: immunoSEQ multiplex PCR; TCRdb lists only in-frame clones, some missing. The sample shows tens of thousands of clones, approximately 71% of them seen only once. Antigen-specific CD4+ T cells were expanded (with viral peptide pools) by the ViraFEST assay ahead of sequencing. The culture ran for approximately 11 days before CD4+ T cells were isolated. Every participant took two doses of the BNT162b2 or mRNA-1273 vaccine. No antigen has been assigned to these receptors. This sample comprised CD4+ T cells from PBMCs cultured with HCoV-NL63 spike peptides, obtained after COVID-19 vaccination. The receptors were gathered from a human donor who received a COVID-19 vaccine.

The J gene is TRBJ2-7, the V gene TRBV6-6, with 7 bases lining up with TRBD2. After removal of 6 bases from V and 6 bases from J, the junction contained 14 bases not matched to a gene. From germline, CDR1 is MNHNY and CDR2 SVGAGI (reference sequence). This CDR3 region has 15 residues. CDR3 loop: CASRGTASGKVEQYF. In nucleotides, the CDR3 is TGTGCCAGCAGGGGAACCGCTAGCGGAAAAGTCGAGCAGTACTTC.

This chain links TRBV7-9 with TRBJ1-1, with D uncertain. The V end lost 8 bases, the J end lost 2 bases, and 15 bases lay between the germline ends. The CDR3 contains 14 residues. Germline V gene lookup returns CDR1 SEHNR and CDR2 FQNEAQ (reference sequence). CDR3 coding DNA: TGTGCCAGCGCACTTGGGGAATTAAACACTGAAGCTTTCTTT. It translates to CASALGELNTEAFF.

The chain is built from TRBV7-9 and TRBJ2-7; tentative D call: TRBD2 (6 bases). The ends were cut back, 3 bases at V and 4 bases at J, with 10 bases in the middle. Germline V gives CDR1 SEHNR, CDR2 FQNEAQ (reference sequence). The CDR3 sequence is 13 residues long. CDR3 protein: CASSFAGGYEQYF. CDR3 in DNA: TGTGCCAGCAGCTTTGCCGGGGGATACGAGCAGTACTTC.

The chain recombines TRBV11-2 with TRBJ2-1, with 7 positions matching TRBD2. The V and J ends lost 5 bases and 0 bases, in that order; junction bases with no gene match: 4. The germline V gene has CDR1 SGHAT and CDR2 FQNNGV. CDR3 size: 15 residues. CDR3 sequence reads: CASSPGGSSYNEQFF. The CDR3 bases are TGTGCCAGCAGCCCGGGGGGTAGCTCCTACAATGAGCAGTTCTTC.

There are a few counts of this clone. The chain couples TRBV10-2 to TRBJ1-6; D remains unclear. Germline V gene sequence: CDR1 WSHSY, CDR2 SAAADI. V dropped 2 bases and J dropped 0 bases, with 5 bases sitting between them. The CDR3 runs to 15 residues. The CDR3 loop is CASSEESSYNSPLHF. The CDR3, as DNA: TGCGCCAGCAGTGAGGAGAGCTCCTATAATTCACCCCTCCACTTT.

This rearrangement joins TRBV6-5 to TRBJ2-7, with D perhaps TRBD1 (5 bases). In germline, CDR1 is MNHEY, CDR2 SVGAGI. The CDR3 extends over 13 amino acids. V lost 7 bases and J 2 bases, leaving 12 bases between the germline ends. Here the CDR3 DNA reads TGTGCCAGCACGCCGGACAATACCTACGAGCAGTACTTC. Encoded protein: CASTPDNTYEQYF.

The chain joins TRBV10-2 to TRBJ1-1; possibly TRBD1 for D (5 bases). The CDR3 spans 15 residues. Trimming removed 4 bases at V and 1 base at J, with 13 bases between. Germline V lookup: CDR1 WSHSY, CDR2 SAAADI. The CDR3 DNA sequence: TGCGCCAGCAGTGTATCTTACAGGCCGAACACTGAAGCTTTCTTT. It yields the protein CASSVSYRPNTEAFF.

The V and J genes are TRBV19 and TRBJ2-1; TRBD2 matches at 10 bases. With V trimmed by 1 base and J by 10 bases, 7 bases remained unmatched. From germline, CDR1 is LNHDA and CDR2 SQIVND (reference sequence). The CDR3 extends over 15 amino acids. This CDR3 is CASSIGPSGRNEQFF. The CDR3 DNA reads TGTGCCAGTAGTATAGGTCCTAGCGGGAGAAACGAGCAGTTCTTC.

V and J are TRBV30 and TRBJ1-2; a weak D match, TRBD1 (6 bases). From germline, CDR1 is GTSNPN and CDR2 SVGIG (reference sequence). The CDR3 covers 14 residues. V was cut by 3 bases and J by 5 bases, with 16 bases left in between. CDR3 sequence reads: CAWRVREGGYGYTF. The DNA of the CDR3 is TGTGCCTGGAGAGTCCGTGAAGGGGGGTATGGCTACACCTTC.

A few counts support this clone. The V gene is TRBV7-9, the J gene TRBJ2-7; 9 nucleotides match TRBD1. The CDR3 extends over 17 amino acids. Germline V gives CDR1 SEHNR, CDR2 FQNEAQ (reference sequence). The junction had 11 bases not matched to a gene; V was cut back by 5 bases and J by 0 bases. CDR3 DNA: TGTGCCAGCAGCCCCCCGGGACAGGGAGGGACCTCCTACGAGCAGTACTTC. This translates into CASSPPGQGGTSYEQYF.

This clone is termed medium-sized (0.01 to 0.1%). The rearrangement joins TRBV19 to TRBJ1-2, with a weak D call TRBD1 (5 bases). CDR1 LNHDA and CDR2 SQIVND come from the germline V gene (reference sequence). This CDR3 has 15 residues. V dropped 3 bases and J dropped 3 bases, with 14 bases sitting between them. The CDR3, as DNA: TGTGCCAGTAGTATGTATTCGGGGCGCGACTATGGCTACACCTTC. Its protein is CASSMYSGRDYGYTF. The full variable domain, in which reference TRBV19 and TRBJ1-2 provide the parts outside the CDR3, is DGGITQSPKYLFRKEGQNVTLSCEQNLNHDAMYWYRQDPGQGLRLIYYSQIVNDFQKGDIAEGYSVSREKKESFPLTVTSAQKNPTAFYLCASSMYSGRDYGYTFGSGTRLTVV.

The chain has TRBV13 and TRBJ1-1, with D unresolved. CDR3 length equals 14 residues. V gave up 0 bases and J gave up 6 bases, with 11 bases separating them. CDR1 is PRHDT, CDR2 FYEKMQ, per germline (reference sequence). The CDR3 here is CASSLGYKGAEAFF. CDR3 nucleotide sequence: TGTGCCAGCAGCTTAGGTTACAAGGGCGCTGAAGCTTTCTTT.

V gene TRBV20-1 combines with J gene TRBJ1-1; D gene ambiguous. CDR1 is DFQATT and CDR2 is SNEGSKA in the germline V gene (reference sequence). This CDR3 has 12 amino acids. Trimming left V 3 bases short and J 1 base short, with 6 bases between. The DNA for the CDR3 is TGCAGTGCTAGTCGCAGGAACACTGAAGCTTTCTTT. This sequence encodes CSASRRNTEAFF.

V is TRBV3-1 (or the pseudogene TRBV3-2) and J is TRBJ1-1, with D perhaps TRBD1 (6 bases). Germline assignment: CDR1 LGHDT and CDR2 YNNKEL (reference sequence). The V gene lost 6 bases and the J gene lost 5 bases, with 16 bases spanning the gap. This CDR3 has 14 residues. The CDR3 DNA sequence: TGTGCCAGCAGGACGGGGACAATGGATACTGAAGCTTTCTTT. This sequence encodes CASRTGTMDTEAFF.

The CDR3 coding sequence is TGTGCCACCAGTGATTTTCCGTTCCCCGGGGAGCTGTTTTTT. Its protein product is CATSDFPFPGELFF. The chain joins TRBV24-1 to TRBJ2-2; D unclear. Trimming stripped 1 base from V and 6 bases from J, with 8 bases between. Germline loops: CDR1 KGHDR, CDR2 SFDVKD. CDR3 length: 14 amino acids.

V usage is TRBV2 and J usage is TRBJ2-7, with 9 bases fitting TRBD2. V shed 7 bases and J 5 bases; nucleotides not matched to a gene: 18. Germline V gene data show CDR1 as SNHLY and CDR2 as FYNNEI. This CDR3 has 17 residues. DNA for the CDR3: TGTGCCAGCAATCGGCTGGCCCCGGGACTAGCTCAGGACGAGCAGTACTTC. This codes for CASNRLAPGLAQDEQYF.

The chain uses TRBV23-1 and TRBJ1-4; 7 bases fit TRBD1. TRBV23-1 carries the ORF label, with uncertain function. V lost 7 bases to trimming and J lost 5 bases; unmatched junction nucleotides: 7. The CDR3 has 14 amino acids. CDR3 in DNA: TGCGCCAGCAATCAGACAGGGAGAAATGAAAAACTGTTTTTT. Its translation: CASNQTGRNEKLFF.

This clone was recorded once. The CDR3 region is CASRSSGTLAGQFF. The CDR3 DNA reads as TGTGCCAGCAGGTCCAGCGGCACCCTGGCTGGGCAGTTCTTC. The rearrangement uses TRBV6-5 and TRBJ2-1; TRBD2 is a possible D gene (5 bases). V gave up 6 bases and J gave up 12 bases, with 21 bases separating them. CDR1 and CDR2 from the germline V gene are MNHEY and SVGAGI. The CDR3 has 14 residues.

This clone is medium-sized by share. V is TRBV5-4 and J is TRBJ2-2, with a possible D match to TRBD2 (6 bases). The CDR3 runs 16 residues. V was shortened by 0 bases and J by 2 bases, with 11 bases between the two germline ends. CDR1 is SGHNT and CDR2 is YYREEE in the germline V gene (reference sequence). CDR3 nucleotide sequence: TGTGCCAGCAGCTTGGGGGATAGCGGTAACACCGGGGAGCTGTTTTTT. This sequence encodes CASSLGDSGNTGELFF.

This clone was recorded a few times. For the CDR3, the DNA is TGTGCCAGAGAGGGACAGGCGAACACCGGGGAGCTGTTTTTT. Translating gives CAREGQANTGELFF. J is TRBJ2-2 and V is TRBV2, with 8 bases fitting TRBD1. The CDR3 covers 14 residues. Germline V gene lookup returns CDR1 SNHLY and CDR2 FYNNEI. V lost 9 bases to trimming and J lost 0 bases; unmatched junction nucleotides: 3. Full variable domain (missing parts from reference TRBV2 and TRBJ2-2): EPEVTQTPSHQVTQMGQEVILRCVPISNHLYFYWYRQILGQKVEFLVSFYNNEISEKSEIFDDQFSVERPDGSNFTLKIRSTKLEDSAMYFCAREGQANTGELFFGEGSRLTVL.

The rearrangement joins TRBV29-1 to TRBJ1-1; the D gene is possibly TRBD1 (6 bases). V was trimmed by 7 bases and J by 6 bases, leaving 27 bases between them. There are 16 residues in the CDR3. The germline V gene has CDR1 SQVTM and CDR2 ANQGSEA. In DNA, the CDR3 is TGCAGCGCCGCAACCTTGGGGGGCAGGGAAATCGCTGAAGCTTTCTTT. It translates to CSAATLGGREIAEAFF.

This rearrangement joins TRBV6-6 to TRBJ1-3, with D unclear. The CDR3 covers 15 residues. The germline V gene has CDR1 MNHNY and CDR2 SVGAGI (reference sequence). V shed 2 bases and J shed 0 bases, with 8 bases lying between them. As DNA, the CDR3 is TGTGCCAGCAGTTACGAATGGAGCTCTGGAAACACCATATATTTT. This encodes CASSYEWSSGNTIYF.

The J gene is TRBJ1-1, the V gene TRBV3-1 (or the pseudogene TRBV3-2); TRBD1 aligns across 8 bases. CDR3 length: 12 amino acids. Germline assignment: CDR1 LGHDT and CDR2 YNNKEL (reference sequence). With 3 bases clipped from V and 10 bases from J, the junction kept 4 bases outside the gene matches. This CDR3 reads CASSQTQGGAFF. In DNA, the CDR3 is TGTGCCAGCAGCCAGACACAGGGGGGAGCTTTCTTT.

This sequence joins TRBV7-9 and TRBJ2-7; TRBD1 matches at 7 bases. Germline V lookup: CDR1 SEHNR, CDR2 FQNEAQ (reference sequence). The CDR3 length is 18 residues. The V and J ends lost 1 base and 0 bases, in that order; junction bases with no gene match: 12. CDR3 sequence reads: CASSLGRSQGGNSYEQYF. In DNA, the CDR3 is TGTGCCAGCAGCTTAGGCCGATCCCAAGGGGGCAACTCCTACGAGCAGTACTTC.

The table lists this clone with a few counts. V usage is TRBV6-5 and J usage is TRBJ2-5; D unresolved. Germline V gene lookup returns CDR1 MNHEY and CDR2 SVGAGI. Trimming cost V 6 bases and J 2 bases, with 7 bases left between them. The CDR3 is 12 amino acids. The CDR3 sequence: CASRGIQETQYF. The DNA of the CDR3 is TGTGCCAGCAGGGGAATACAAGAGACCCAGTACTTC.

The rearrangement joins TRBV6-2 or TRBV6-3 to TRBJ2-1; D not certain. CDR1 is MNHEY, CDR2 SVGEGT, per germline. Between the trimmed V and J ends, which lost 4 bases and 7 bases, there was a span of 8 bases. The CDR3 loop spans 12 amino acids. The CDR3 sequence is CASSLLGNEQFF. The CDR3 coding sequence is TGTGCCAGCAGTTTACTCGGGAATGAGCAGTTCTTC.

A word on this clone: One junction end does not reproduce the germline sequence, and a read error may be involved. This chain joins TRBV11-2 and TRBJ2-3; TRBD1 or TRBD2 may be the D gene (5 bases each). From germline, CDR1 is SGHAT and CDR2 FQNNGV. The CDR3 consists of 12 residues. CDR3 DNA sequence: TGTGCCAGCAGCCTCGACAGAACTAGTCCCTCTTTT. Its protein is CASSLDRTSPSF. Filled out from reference TRBV11-2 and TRBJ2-3, the complete variable domain reads EAGVAQSPRYKIIEKRQSVAFWCNPISGHATLYWYQQILGQGPKLLIQFQNNGVVDDSQLPKDRFSAERLKGVDSTLKIQPAKLEDSAVYLCASSLDRTSPSFGPGTRLTVL.

V gene TRBV5-4 combines with J gene TRBJ2-1; D is undetermined. CDR3 size: 15 residues. The V and J ends lost 0 bases and 5 bases respectively, with 12 bases between them. CDR1 SGHNT and CDR2 YYREEE come from the germline V gene (reference sequence). CDR3 nucleotides: TGTGCCAGCAGCTTGGTCGGCAAACTGAACAATGAGCAGTTCTTC. This encodes CASSLVGKLNNEQFF.

J is TRBJ2-7 and V is TRBV3-1 (or the pseudogene TRBV3-2), with 12 bases aligning to TRBD2. The V gene's germline CDR1 is LGHDT and CDR2 YNNKEL (reference sequence). The CDR3 spans 18 residues. The V gene end was trimmed by 3 bases and the J gene end by 2 bases; junction bases not matched to a gene: 11. The CDR3 DNA is TGTGCCAGCAGCCACAGGACTAGCGGGACCAAAGGAACCTACGAGCAGTACTTC. Its translation: CASSHRTSGTKGTYEQYF.